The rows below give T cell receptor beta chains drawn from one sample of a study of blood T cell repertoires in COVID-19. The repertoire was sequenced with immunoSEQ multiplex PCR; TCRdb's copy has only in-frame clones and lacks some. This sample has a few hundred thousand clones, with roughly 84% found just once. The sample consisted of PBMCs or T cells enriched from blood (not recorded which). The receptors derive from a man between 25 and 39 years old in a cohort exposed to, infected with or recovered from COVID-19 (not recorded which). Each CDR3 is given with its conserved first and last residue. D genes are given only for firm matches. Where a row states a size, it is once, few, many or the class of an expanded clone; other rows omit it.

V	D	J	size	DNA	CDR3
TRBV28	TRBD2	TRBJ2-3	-	TGTGCCAGCAGTCCTTCTAGCGGGAGGCCTGGAACAGATACGCAGTATTTT	CASSPSSGRPGTDTQYF
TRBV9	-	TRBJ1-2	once	TGTGCCAGCAGCCTCGACCGGGACACGCATCATGGCTACACCTTC	CASSLDRDTHHGYTF
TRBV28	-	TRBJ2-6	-	TGTGCCAGCTGGACACAGAGCTCTGGGGCCAACGTCCTGACTTTC	CASWTQSSGANVLTF
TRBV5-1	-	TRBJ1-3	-	TGCGCCAGCAGCTTGGCCCTAGGCAGCCTCTCTGGAAACACCATATATTTT	CASSLALGSLSGNTIYF
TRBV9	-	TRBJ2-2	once	TGTGCCAGCAGCGTAGCCGGGGGAGGATGGACCGGGGAGCTGTTTTTT	CASSVAGGGWTGELFF
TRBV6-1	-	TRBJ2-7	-	TGTGCCAGCAGTGAAGATCCCGAGACCTACGAGCAGTACTTC	CASSEDPETYEQYF
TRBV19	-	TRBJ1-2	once	TGTGCCAGTAGTATTGGGCGGGGTCATGGCTACACCTTC	CASSIGRGHGYTF
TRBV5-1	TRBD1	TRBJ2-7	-	TGCGCCAGCAGCTTGGGACAGGGGCCCCTCTACGAGCAGTACTTC	CASSLGQGPLYEQYF
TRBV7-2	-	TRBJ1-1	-	TGTGCCAGCAGTAAAAGGAGTCTAAACACCGGGGATGAAGCTTTCTTT	CASSKRSLNTGDEAFF
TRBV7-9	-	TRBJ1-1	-	TGTGCCAGCAGCGCATCCGCGGGTGAAGCTTTCTTT	CASSASAGEAFF
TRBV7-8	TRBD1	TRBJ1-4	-	TGTGCCAGCAGCTTAACGACAGGGGTTGAAAAACTGTTTTTT	CASSLTTGVEKLFF
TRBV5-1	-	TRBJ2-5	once	TGCGCCAGCAGCTTTTCGACAGGCGGTTCGGAGACCCAGTACTTC	CASSFSTGGSETQYF
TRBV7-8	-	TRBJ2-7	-	TGTGCCAGCAGCTTAGAGGAGGGTCGCGTCTACGAGCAGTACTTC	CASSLEEGRVYEQYF
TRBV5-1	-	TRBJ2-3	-	TGCGCCAGCAGCTTGGCAGGAGGGCCCACAGATACGCAGTATTTT	CASSLAGGPTDTQYF
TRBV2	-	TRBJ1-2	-	TGTGCCAGCAGTGAAGCGGGGGCAGGCGGCTATGGCTACACCTTC	CASSEAGAGGYGYTF
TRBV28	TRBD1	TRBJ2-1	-	TGTGCCAGCATCCCACAGGGGTTCTACAATGAGCAGTTCTTC	CASIPQGFYNEQFF
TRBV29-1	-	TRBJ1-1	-	TGCAGCGGGAGCGGGAGGGGAGCTTTCTTT	CSGSGRGAFF
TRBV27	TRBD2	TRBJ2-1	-	TGTGCCAGCAGTTGGCTAGCGGGAGGGGACGACAATGAGCAGTTCTTC	CASSWLAGGDDNEQFF
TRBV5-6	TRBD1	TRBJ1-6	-	TGTGCCAGCAGCTTGTGGGACAGAAATTCACCCCTCCACTTT	CASSLWDRNSPLHF
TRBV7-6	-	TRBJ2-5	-	TGTGCCAGCAGCCCCCTTCCAGGACGGAGGTACCAAGAGACCCAGTACTTC	CASSPLPGRRYQETQYF
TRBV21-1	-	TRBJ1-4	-	TGTGCCAGCAGCAAAGCGGAGGGGACTAATGAAAAACTGTTTTTT	CASSKAEGTNEKLFF
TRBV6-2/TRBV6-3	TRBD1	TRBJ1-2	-	TGTGCCAGCAGTAGCTACAGGGGAGCCTATGGCTACACCTTC	CASSSYRGAYGYTF
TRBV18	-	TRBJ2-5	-	TGTGCCAGCTCACCACTCTTGCGGGCCAAAGGACAAGAGACCCAGTACTTC	CASSPLLRAKGQETQYF
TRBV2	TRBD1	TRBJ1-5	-	TGTGCCAGCAGTGGAAAGACAGGGGCGGGCAATCAGCCCCAGCATTTT	CASSGKTGAGNQPQHF
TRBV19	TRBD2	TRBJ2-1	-	TGTGCCAGTAGTCCGGGGGGCTCCTACAATGAGCAGTTCTTC	CASSPGGSYNEQFF
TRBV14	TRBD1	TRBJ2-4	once	TGTGCCAGCAGCCAAGGGCAGGGGGCGCTCAGGGGCATTCAGTACTTC	CASSQGQGALRGIQYF
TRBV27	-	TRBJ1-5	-	TGTGCCAGCACAGGGGCAGTGGGGCAGCCCCAGCATTTT	CASTGAVGQPQHF
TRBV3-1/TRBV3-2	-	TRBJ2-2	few	TGTGCCAGCAGCCAAGATCCTACCACCGGGGAGCTGTTTTTT	CASSQDPTTGELFF
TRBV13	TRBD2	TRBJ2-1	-	TGTGCCAGCAGCTTAGTCGGGGGGAATACCTACAATGAGCAGTTCTTC	CASSLVGGNTYNEQFF
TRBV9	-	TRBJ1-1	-	TGTGCCAGCAGCGTAGTTGAAGGGGCTGAAGCTTTCTTT	CASSVVEGAEAFF
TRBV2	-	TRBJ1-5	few	TGTGCCAGCAGTGGGGGGGAGGATCAGCCCCAGCATTTT	CASSGGEDQPQHF
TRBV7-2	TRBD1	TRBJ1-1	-	TGTGCCAGCAGCCGCAGACAGGGGCAGAACACTGAAGCTTTCTTT	CASSRRQGQNTEAFF
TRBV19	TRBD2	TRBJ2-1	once	TGTGCCAGTAGTACAAGACTAGCGGGAGGCCTTCACAATGAGCAGTTCTTC	CASSTRLAGGLHNEQFF
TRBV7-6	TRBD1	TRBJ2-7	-	TGTGCCAGCAGCCTGGACAGGGTGGAGCAGTACTTC	CASSLDRVEQYF
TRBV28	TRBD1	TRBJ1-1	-	TGTGCCAGCAGTCTTACAGGGGTTAGCACTGAAGCTTTCTTT	CASSLTGVSTEAFF
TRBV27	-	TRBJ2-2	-	TGTGCCAGCAGTTTCCCGACCGGGACAAGAAACCCCGGGGAGCTGTTTTTT	CASSFPTGTRNPGELFF
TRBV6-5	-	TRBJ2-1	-	TGTGCCAGCAGCGGAGAGAGCCACAATGAGCAGTTCTTC	CASSGESHNEQFF
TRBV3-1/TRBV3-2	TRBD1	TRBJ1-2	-	TGTGCCAGCAGCCAAGAGGGGACAGGGGGCGGCTACACCTTC	CASSQEGTGGGYTF
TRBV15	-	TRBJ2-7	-	TGTGCCACCAGCAGAGGATCCGGCTACGAGCAGTACTTC	CATSRGSGYEQYF
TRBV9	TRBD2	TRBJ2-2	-	TGTGCCAGCAGCGTAGGTAGCGGGGGCACCGGGGAGCTGTTTTTT	CASSVGSGGTGELFF
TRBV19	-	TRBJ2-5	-	TGTGCCAGTAGTCCCCTAGTGCTTGGCGTGCCCCAGTACTTC	CASSPLVLGVPQYF
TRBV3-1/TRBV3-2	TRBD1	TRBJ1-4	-	TGTGCCAGCAGCCAGAGGACAGGGTCAGTTGAAAAACTGTTTTTT	CASSQRTGSVEKLFF
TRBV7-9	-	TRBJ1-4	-	TGTGCCAGCAGCGTTGCGCTCCAGAGGGAAAAACTGTTTTTT	CASSVALQREKLFF
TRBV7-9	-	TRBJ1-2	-	TGTGCCAGCAGCTCCAGCAGGGGAACTAACTATGGCTACACCTTC	CASSSSRGTNYGYTF
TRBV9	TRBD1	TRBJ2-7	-	TGTGCCAGCAGTACCGGGACAGGTCTCTACGAGCAGTACTTC	CASSTGTGLYEQYF
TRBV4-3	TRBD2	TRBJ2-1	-	TGCGCCAGCAGCCAAGATGTGTCTAGCGGGAGTTTTAGCACCTACAATGAGCAGTTCTTC	CASSQDVSSGSFSTYNEQFF